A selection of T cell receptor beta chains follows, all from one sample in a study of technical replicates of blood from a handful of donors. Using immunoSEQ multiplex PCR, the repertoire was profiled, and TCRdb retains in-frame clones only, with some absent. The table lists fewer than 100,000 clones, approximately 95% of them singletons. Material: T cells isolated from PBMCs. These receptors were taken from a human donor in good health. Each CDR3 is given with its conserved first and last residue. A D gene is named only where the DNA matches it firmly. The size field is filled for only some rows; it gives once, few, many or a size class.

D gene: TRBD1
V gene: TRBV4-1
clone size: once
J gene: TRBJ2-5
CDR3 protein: CASSQRSLTGGVETQYF
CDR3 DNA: TGCGCCAGCAGCCAAAGGTCCCTGACAGGGGGCGTTGAGACCCAGTACTTC

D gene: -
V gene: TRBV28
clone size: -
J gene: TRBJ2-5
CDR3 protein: CASSDGLFGTETQYF
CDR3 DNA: TGTGCCAGCAGTGACGGACTATTTGGGACTGAGACCCAGTACTTC

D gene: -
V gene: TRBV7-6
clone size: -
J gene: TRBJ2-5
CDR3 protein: CASSLGRYRQRPIQETQYF
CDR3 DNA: TGTGCCAGCAGCTTAGGGAGGTATCGGCAGCGACCCATTCAAGAGACCCAGTACTTC

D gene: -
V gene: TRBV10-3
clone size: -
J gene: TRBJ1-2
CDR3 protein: CAIRTGEGYTF
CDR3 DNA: TGTGCCATCAGGACAGGAGAGGGCTACACCTTC

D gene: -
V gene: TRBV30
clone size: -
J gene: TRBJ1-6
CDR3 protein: CAWSLGSPLHF
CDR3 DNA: TGTGCCTGGAGCTTGGGCTCACCCCTCCACTTT

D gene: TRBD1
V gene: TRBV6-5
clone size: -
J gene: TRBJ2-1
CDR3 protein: CASRRTGASYEQFF
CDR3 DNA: TGTGCCAGCAGGAGAACAGGGGCCTCTTATGAGCAGTTCTTC

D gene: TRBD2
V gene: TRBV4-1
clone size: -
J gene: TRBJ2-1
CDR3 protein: CASSRSGTSFSDEQFF
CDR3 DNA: TGCGCCAGCAGCCGCTCCGGGACTAGTTTCTCCGATGAGCAGTTCTTC

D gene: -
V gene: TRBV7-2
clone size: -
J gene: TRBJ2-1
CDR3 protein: CASSVPGSNEQFF
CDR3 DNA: TGTGCCAGCAGCGTCCCGGGGTCCAATGAGCAGTTCTTC

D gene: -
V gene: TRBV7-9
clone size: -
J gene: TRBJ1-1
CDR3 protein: CASCPGIMNTEAFF
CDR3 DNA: TGTGCCAGCTGCCCAGGGATAATGAACACTGAAGCTTTCTTT

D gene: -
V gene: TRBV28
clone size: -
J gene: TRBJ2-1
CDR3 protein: CASLGTSSYNEQFF
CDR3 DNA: TGTGCCAGCCTCGGGACTTCCTCCTACAATGAGCAGTTCTTC

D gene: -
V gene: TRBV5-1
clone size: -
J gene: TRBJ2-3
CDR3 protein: CASSLVWLWDTQYF
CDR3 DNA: TGCGCCAGCAGCTTGGTGTGGCTTTGGGATACGCAGTATTTT

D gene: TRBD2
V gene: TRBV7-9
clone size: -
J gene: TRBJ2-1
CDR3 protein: CASSLGAGGYNEQFF
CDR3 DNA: TGTGCCAGCAGCTTAGGAGCGGGGGGCTACAATGAGCAGTTCTTC

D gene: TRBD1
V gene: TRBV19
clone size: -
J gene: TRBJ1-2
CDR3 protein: CASSTPTGTGFINYGYTF
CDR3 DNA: TGTGCCAGTAGTACGCCGACCGGGACAGGGTTTATCAACTATGGCTACACCTTC

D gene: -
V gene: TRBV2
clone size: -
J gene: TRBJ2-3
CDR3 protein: CASPGQNTDTQYF
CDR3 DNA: TGTGCCAGCCCAGGGCAGAACACAGATACGCAGTATTTT

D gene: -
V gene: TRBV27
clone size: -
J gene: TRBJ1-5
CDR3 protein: CASSRAGGVQPQHF
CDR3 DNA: TGTGCCAGCAGCCGTGCGGGAGGAGTCCAGCCCCAGCATTTT

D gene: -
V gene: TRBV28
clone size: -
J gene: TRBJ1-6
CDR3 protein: CASRPGGRRSPLHF
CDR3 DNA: TGTGCCAGCAGACCGGGGGGGCGCAGGTCACCCCTCCACTTT

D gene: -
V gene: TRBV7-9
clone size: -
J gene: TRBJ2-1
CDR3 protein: CASSFWEVSGPDEQFF
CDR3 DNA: TGTGCCAGCAGCTTTTGGGAGGTCTCGGGGCCGGATGAGCAGTTCTTC

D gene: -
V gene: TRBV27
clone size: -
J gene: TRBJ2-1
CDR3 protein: CASFRGTSSYNEQFF
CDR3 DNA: TGTGCCAGTTTTCGGGGAACAAGCTCCTACAATGAGCAGTTCTTC

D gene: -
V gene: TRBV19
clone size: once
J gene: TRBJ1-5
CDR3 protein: CASSIGLLGTKQPQHF
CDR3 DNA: TGTGCCAGTAGTATTGGACTTCTGGGGACAAAGCAGCCCCAGCATTTT

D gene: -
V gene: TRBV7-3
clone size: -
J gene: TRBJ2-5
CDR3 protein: CASSQSSASETQYF
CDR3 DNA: TGTGCCAGCAGCCAATCTAGCGCCAGTGAGACCCAGTACTTC

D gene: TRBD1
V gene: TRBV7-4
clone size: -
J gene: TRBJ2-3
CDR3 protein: CATGRDRDYTDTQYF
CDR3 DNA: TGTGCCACCGGCCGGGACAGGGATTACACAGATACGCAGTATTTT

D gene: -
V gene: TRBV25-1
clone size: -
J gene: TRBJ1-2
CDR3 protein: CASSELNGNGYTF
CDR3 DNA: TGTGCCAGCAGTGAACTAAATGGTAATGGCTACACCTTC

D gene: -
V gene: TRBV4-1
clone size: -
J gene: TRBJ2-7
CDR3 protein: CASSQDVSPTYEQYF
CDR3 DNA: TGCGCCAGCAGCCAAGATGTGTCGCCTACCTACGAGCAGTACTTC